This TCR beta chain was captured in a study of blood T cells in healthy people across ages. Notes on the study in general: Aged donors had fewer naive CD4+ cells and lower diversity than long-lived donors.

This clonotype was detected a few times. The target antigen is unknown. A second roughly 7 to 11 cycle PCR used barcoded and J-beta primers. TCRdb used MiXCR to reprocess the 5' RACE reads, holding one entry per CDR3 protein. This sample has over 1,500,000 distinct CDR3 sequences; about 39% occur once, and the top ten carry 20% to 25%. This CDR3 is 14 amino acids long. V lost 2 bases and J lost 4, with 11 bases in between. Sequencing input: blood. The source of this sequence is a human donor in good health. V usage is TRBV12-3 or TRBV12-4 and J usage is TRBJ2-5, with a tentative D call TRBD2 (6 bases). CDR3 in amino acids: CASSLWRGRETQYF. CDR3 coding DNA: TGTGCCAGCAGTTTATGGCGGGGCCGAGAGACCCAGTACTTC.